The clone carrying this T cell receptor (beta chain) was picked up many times. Antigen: not known. This sample is part of a study of human T cells and chemical hapten exposure. Whole-study findings and limits: No change in TCRs above 1 in 1000 frequency was produced by DPC sensitization.

V was trimmed by 3 bases and J by 9 bases, leaving 12 bases between them. The CDR3 extends over 13 amino acids. CDR1 and CDR2 from the germline V gene are LGHNT and FRNRAP. Individual cDNA molecules each carried unique molecular identifiers attached by the library. TCRdb reprocessed the RACE reads via MiXCR and lists one record per CDR3 protein. Of tens of thousands of distinct CDR3 sequences in the sample, approximately 3.4% were seen once. Documented time point: patch test 2, 6 weeks after DPC sensitization. Regarding treatment: therapeutic diphenylcyclopropenone sensitization with weekly scalp DPC. The total RNA was obtained from whole blood that was not fractionated.

The clonotype was recovered from a man between 35 and 55 years old with alopecia areata. Some clones in this sample may be carry-over from other donors' samples. The specimen comprised whole blood, sampled in connection with sensitization to the hapten diphenylcyclopropenone (DPC). The genes are TRBV12-5 and TRBJ2-1, with a possible D match to TRBD2 (5 bases). The CDR3 coding sequence is TGTGCTAGTGGTTTCCAAGCGGTCGGTGAGCAGTTCTTC. Translation gives CASGFQAVGEQFF.